Presented here are 23 T cell receptor beta chains from one specimen sequenced in a study of blood T cells in healthy people across ages. Through a sample-barcoded 5' primer and a J-beta primer mix, a second PCR was run for roughly 6 to 12 cycles. Via MiXCR, TCRdb re-called the 5' RACE reads, giving one row per CDR3 protein. The table records around 870,000 distinct CDR3 sequences, 29% of them present only once. Sample: blood. Source of these receptors: a woman of 80 years or more in good health.

This chain connects TRBV12-3 or TRBV12-4 to TRBJ2-7; TRBD2 aligns across 11 bases. There are 17 residues in the CDR3. V dropped 5 bases and J dropped 7; count of bases not matched to a gene: 16. CDR3 sequence (DNA): TGTGCCAGCAGTGACCAAAGACTAGCGGGGTATTTCAATGAGCAGTACTTC. Its protein product is CASSDQRLAGYFNEQYF.

In its sample, this clonotype was seen many times. V is TRBV7-2 and J is TRBJ2-5; D unclear. Germline V gives CDR1 SGHTA, CDR2 FQGNSA. The CDR3 extends over 16 amino acids. Trimming took 0 bases from V and 0 from J, leaving 11 bases between them. The CDR3 DNA reads as TGTGCCAGCAGCTTAGCGTACGGCCAGTACCAAGAGACCCAGTACTTC. Protein product: CASSLAYGQYQETQYF.

The V gene is TRBV12-3 or TRBV12-4, the J gene TRBJ2-2; tentatively, D is TRBD1 or TRBD2 (5 bases each). Trimming took 5 bases from V and 4 from J, leaving 17 bases between them. The CDR3 loop spans 16 amino acids. In nucleotides, the CDR3 is TGTGCCAGCAGTATCGTGGCCGGGACGGGCACCGGGGAGCTGTTTTTT. Its protein is CASSIVAGTGTGELFF.

As for this clonotype: A much bigger clone sits one base away, suggesting this may be a read error. This chain links TRBV6-2 or TRBV6-3 with TRBJ2-1, with D uncertain. Germline CDR1 and CDR2: MNHEY and SVGEGT. This CDR3 comprises 12 residues. Written as DNA, the CDR3 is TGTGCCGGCAGTTACTCTCGAAATGAGCAGTTCTTC. Translated, it gives CAGSYSRNEQFF.

Points on this clonotype: A much larger clone sits a single nucleotide away, making a read error possible. This chain joins TRBV6-1 and TRBJ2-3; 8 nucleotides match TRBD1. CDR3 size: 16 residues. The V gene's germline CDR1 is MNHNS and CDR2 SASEGT. The CDR3 bases are TGTGCCAGCAGCGATAAACAGGGGGTCGGCACAGATACGCGGTATTTT. Residues: CASSDKQGVGTDTRYF.

The rearrangement links TRBV12-3 or TRBV12-4 to TRBJ2-7; D is tentatively TRBD1 or TRBD2 (6 bases each). The germline V and J ends were trimmed by 8 bases and 7 bases, with 24 bases remaining between them. The CDR3 contains 15 residues. CDR3 in amino acids: CASVEGGVGADEQYF. The CDR3 DNA is TGTGCCAGCGTGGAGGGGGGTGTGGGGGCAGATGAGCAGTACTTC.

The rearrangement links TRBV27 to TRBJ2-2; 12 bases are a match to TRBD2. The germline gives CDR1 MNHEY, CDR2 SMNVEV (reference sequence). The CDR3 is 18 amino acids. V shed 6 bases, J shed 5 bases, and the junction held 13 bases outside the gene matches. CDR3 in DNA: TGTGCCAGCAGACCCGGGAGAGGACTAGCGGGGACTACCGGGGAGCTGTTTTTT. Translation: CASRPGRGLAGTTGELFF.

The sample holds a few counts of this clonotype. The chain recombines TRBV25-1 with TRBJ2-7, with D perhaps matching TRBD1 (7 bases). V gave up 1 base and J gave up 3 bases, with 13 bases separating them. The CDR3 extends over 15 amino acids. Germline CDR1 and CDR2: MGHDK and SYGVNS. In DNA, the CDR3 is TGTGCCAGCAGTGAATGGGCAGGGGGACTCTACGAGCAGTACTTC. This translates into CASSEWAGGLYEQYF.

This clonotype was counted only a few times. This sequence is one base from a far larger clone and is likely a read error. The chain uses TRBV7-2 and TRBJ2-1; TRBD1 agrees at 11 bases. V shed 3 bases, J shed 13 bases, and the junction held 8 bases outside the gene matches. CDR1 SGHTA and CDR2 FQGNSA come from the germline V gene. This CDR3 contains 14 residues. The CDR3 is CASSLDRGRETQFF. DNA for the CDR3: TGTGCCAGCAGCTTGGACAGGGGGCGAGAGACCCAGTTCTTC.

This sequence joins TRBV12-3 or TRBV12-4 and TRBJ2-7; D might be TRBD2 (6 bases). V gave up 8 bases and J gave up 4 bases, with 18 bases separating them. CDR3 size: 14 residues. The CDR3 protein is CASPPSGTPYEQYF. Written as DNA, the CDR3 is TGTGCCAGCCCGCCCTCTGGGACTCCTTACGAGCAGTACTTC.

The V and J genes are TRBV7-9 and TRBJ1-1; 12 bases are shared with TRBD1. Germline CDR1 and CDR2: SEHNR and FQNEAQ (reference sequence). V was pared by 4 bases and J by 6 bases, with 6 bases of the junction left unmatched. The CDR3 loop spans 15 amino acids. As DNA, the CDR3 is TGTGCCAGCAGCTCGGGACAGGGGGCGGAGGCTGAAGCTTTCTTT. Protein product: CASSSGQGAEAEAFF.

This clonotype was seen repeatedly, ten times or more. The chain is built from TRBV6-1 and TRBJ1-2, with 7 bases that match TRBD1. Germline CDR1 is MNHNS and CDR2 is SASEGT. V lost 4 bases to trimming and J lost 2 bases; unmatched junction nucleotides: 10. The CDR3 runs 16 residues. This CDR3 is CASSVQTGTSNYGYTF. The CDR3, as DNA: TGTGCCAGCAGTGTACAGACAGGGACCTCCAACTATGGCTACACCTTC.

The V call is TRBV4-3, the J call TRBJ2-3; D assignment may be TRBD1 or TRBD2 (6 bases each). Germline CDR1 and CDR2: LGHNA and YSLEER. V was clipped by 1 base and J by 4 bases, with 12 bases between them. The CDR3 extends over 15 amino acids. The CDR3 region has the DNA TGCGCCAGCAGCCAAGGGGGGCGGGGCGCAGATACGCAGTATTTT. This sequence encodes CASSQGGRGADTQYF.

This clonotype has more than one count but fewer than ten. This sequence may be a read error, since a much larger clone differs from it by one base. V gene TRBV25-1 combines with J gene TRBJ2-1; perhaps TRBD1 as D (6 bases). This CDR3 has 16 amino acids. Germline loops: CDR1 MGHDK, CDR2 SYGVNS. The CDR3 protein is CASSAQGSSSYNERFF. The CDR3 nucleotides read TGTGCCAGCAGTGCCCAGGGGAGTAGCTCCTACAATGAGCGGTTCTTC.

This clonotype has ten or more counts. The rearrangement joins TRBV7-2 to TRBJ1-1; D uncertain. Trimming stripped 5 bases from V and 2 bases from J, with 12 bases between. This CDR3 has 14 amino acids. Germline CDR1 and CDR2: SGHTA and FQGNSA. CDR3 protein: CASSLSRANTEAFF. CDR3 bases: TGTGCCAGCAGCCTCTCTCGGGCCAACACTGAAGCTTTCTTT.

V usage is TRBV9 and J usage is TRBJ2-4; 11 bases align to TRBD2. The J call may be in error: the DNA end matches TRBJ2-7 better. The V gene's germline CDR1 is SGDLS and CDR2 YYNGEE. The CDR3 spans 16 residues. CDR3 DNA sequence: TGTGCCAGCAGCCCAGGACTAGCGGGTAACCGCTACGAGCAGTACTTC. It translates to CASSPGLAGNRYEQYF.

The J gene is TRBJ1-4, the V gene TRBV7-2; D is perhaps TRBD1 (6 bases). This CDR3 has 15 amino acids. Trimming pared 7 bases from V and 3 bases from J, leaving 15 bases between. The germline V gene has CDR1 SGHTA and CDR2 FQGNSA. The CDR3 spells CASTQGGAANEKLFF. CDR3 DNA sequence: TGTGCCAGCACCCAAGGGGGGGCCGCTAATGAAAAACTGTTTTTT.

This clonotype was seen repeatedly, ten times or more. The V and J genes are TRBV3-1 and TRBJ2-5; possibly TRBD1 for D (6 bases). The germline V and J ends were trimmed by 0 bases and 4 bases, with 12 bases remaining between them. The CDR3 contains 15 residues. Germline CDR1 reads LGHDT; CDR2 reads YNNKEL (reference sequence). CDR3 sequence (DNA): TGTGCCAGCAGCCAAGATCCACAGGGTAGAGAGACCCAGTACTTC. Protein product: CASSQDPQGRETQYF.

With respect to this clonotype: A much larger clone differs from this one at a single base, so this may be a read error. J is TRBJ2-3 and V is TRBV4-2; 16 positions agree with TRBD2. This CDR3 is 19 amino acids long. Looked up from germline, CDR1 is LGHNA and CDR2 is YNFKEQ. The CDR3 bases are TGTGTCAGCAGCCAGGGGACTAGCGGGGGGGCCTTCAGAACAGATACGCAGTATTTT. The encoded protein is CVSSQGTSGGAFRTDTQYF.

This clonotype has at least ten counts. CDR3 region: CSAPPSGGETQYF. The CDR3 bases are TGCAGTGCGCCCCCTAGCGGGGGTGAGACCCAGTACTTC. The chain couples TRBV20-1 to TRBJ2-5; 10 positions agree with TRBD2. V shed 6 bases, J shed 5 bases, and the junction held 6 bases outside the gene matches. The V gene's germline CDR1 is DFQATT and CDR2 SNEGSKA (reference sequence). The CDR3 is 13 amino acids.

This clonotype was seen repeatedly, ten times or more. The rearrangement joins TRBV7-8 to TRBJ1-2; D might be TRBD1 (6 bases). The V gene's germline CDR1 is SGHVS and CDR2 FQNEAQ. V gave up 5 bases and J gave up 0 bases, with 16 bases separating them. There are 16 residues in the CDR3. CDR3 sequence reads: CASSPSWDTTNYGYTF. CDR3 DNA: TGTGCCAGCAGCCCGAGTTGGGACACAACTAACTATGGCTACACCTTC. The complete variable domain, with remaining parts taken from reference TRBV7-8 and TRBJ1-2, reads GAGVSQSPRYKVAKRGQDVALRCDPISGHVSLFWYQQALGQGPEFLTYFQNEAQLDKSGLPSDRFFAERPEGSVSTLKIQRTQQEDSAVYLCASSPSWDTTNYGYTFGSGTRLTVV.

This clonotype has just a few counts. This sequence may be a read error, since a much larger clone differs from it by one base. V and J are TRBV29-1 and TRBJ2-7; no reliable D call. Trimming cost V 3 bases and J 7 bases, with 10 bases left between them. Per the germline V gene, CDR1 is SQVTM and CDR2 is ANQGSEA. The length of the CDR3 is 11 residues. This CDR3 is CSVELVNEQYF. The DNA for the CDR3 is TGCAGCGTTGAGTTAGTCAATGAGCAGTACTTC.

This clonotype was detected ten times or more. The chain joins TRBV6-6 to TRBJ1-2, with no clear D. The germline V gene has CDR1 MNHNY and CDR2 SVGAGI (reference sequence). V lost 5 bases and J 7 bases, leaving 20 bases between the germline ends. This CDR3 contains 15 residues. The CDR3 loop reads CASSALEYSIGGYTF. In DNA, the CDR3 is TGTGCCAGCAGTGCCCTTGAGTACTCGATAGGTGGCTACACCTTC.